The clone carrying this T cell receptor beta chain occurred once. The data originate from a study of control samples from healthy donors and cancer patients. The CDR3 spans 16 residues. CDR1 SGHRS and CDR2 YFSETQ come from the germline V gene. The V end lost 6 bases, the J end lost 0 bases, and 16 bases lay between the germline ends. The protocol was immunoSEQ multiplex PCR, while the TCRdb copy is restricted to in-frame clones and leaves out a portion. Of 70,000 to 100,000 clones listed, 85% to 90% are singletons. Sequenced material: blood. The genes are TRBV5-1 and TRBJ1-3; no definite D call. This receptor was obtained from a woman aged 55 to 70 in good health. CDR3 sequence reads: CASTYRAGLSGNTIYF. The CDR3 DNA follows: TGCGCCAGCACCTACCGCGCAGGACTCTCTGGAAACACCATATATTTT.